The following is a T cell receptor beta chain sequence with its context. V shed 3 bases, J shed 6 bases, and the junction held 4 bases outside the gene matches. The CDR3 consists of 14 residues. Germline lookup yields CDR1 SGHNT and CDR2 YYREEE (reference sequence). The source of the sample is a study of shared clonotypes between healthy human individuals. Authors' data handling: ImmunoSEQ output lacked quality scores and full-length reads, limiting matched filtering. Only in-frame clones appear in the TCRdb table, and some are missing; sequencing was by immunoSEQ multiplex PCR. The V and J calls and clone size were taken over from that table, and D and trimming were inferred from the DNA. The sample shows about 1.1 million clones, about 84% of them seen only once.

Sequencing was done on a sample of memory CD4+ T cells from PBMCs. Subset indicated: CD45RA-negative fraction. V gene TRBV5-4 combines with J gene TRBJ2-1, with 9 bases identical to TRBD2. This clonotype was obtained from a man younger than 35 in good health. Some clones in this sample may be carry-over from other donors' samples. The CDR3 sequence is CASSSTSGPNEQFF. The CDR3 DNA sequence: TGTGCCAGCAGCTCAACTAGCGGGCCCAATGAGCAGTTCTTC.